This T cell receptor (beta chain) was captured by sequencing in a study of blood T cell repertoires in COVID-19. About the research overall: From the United States, Italy and Spain came samples of acute and convalescent COVID-19.

The CDR3 contains 13 residues. The germline gives CDR1 MGHRA, CDR2 YSYEKL. V was cut by 3 bases and J by 5 bases, with 10 bases left in between. The table came from immunoSEQ multiplex PCR; TCRdb's copy has only in-frame clones and leaves some out. Here the sample spans approximately 80,000 clones, approximately 78% being singletons. The sample taken for sequencing was peripheral blood. The source of this sequence is a human donor in a cohort sampled during active COVID-19. The chain recombines TRBV4-1 with TRBJ1-1, with a weak D call TRBD1 (5 bases). CDR3 bases: TGCGCCAGCAGCCAGGACATGGGAACTGAAGCTTTCTTT. Its protein product is CASSQDMGTEAFF.